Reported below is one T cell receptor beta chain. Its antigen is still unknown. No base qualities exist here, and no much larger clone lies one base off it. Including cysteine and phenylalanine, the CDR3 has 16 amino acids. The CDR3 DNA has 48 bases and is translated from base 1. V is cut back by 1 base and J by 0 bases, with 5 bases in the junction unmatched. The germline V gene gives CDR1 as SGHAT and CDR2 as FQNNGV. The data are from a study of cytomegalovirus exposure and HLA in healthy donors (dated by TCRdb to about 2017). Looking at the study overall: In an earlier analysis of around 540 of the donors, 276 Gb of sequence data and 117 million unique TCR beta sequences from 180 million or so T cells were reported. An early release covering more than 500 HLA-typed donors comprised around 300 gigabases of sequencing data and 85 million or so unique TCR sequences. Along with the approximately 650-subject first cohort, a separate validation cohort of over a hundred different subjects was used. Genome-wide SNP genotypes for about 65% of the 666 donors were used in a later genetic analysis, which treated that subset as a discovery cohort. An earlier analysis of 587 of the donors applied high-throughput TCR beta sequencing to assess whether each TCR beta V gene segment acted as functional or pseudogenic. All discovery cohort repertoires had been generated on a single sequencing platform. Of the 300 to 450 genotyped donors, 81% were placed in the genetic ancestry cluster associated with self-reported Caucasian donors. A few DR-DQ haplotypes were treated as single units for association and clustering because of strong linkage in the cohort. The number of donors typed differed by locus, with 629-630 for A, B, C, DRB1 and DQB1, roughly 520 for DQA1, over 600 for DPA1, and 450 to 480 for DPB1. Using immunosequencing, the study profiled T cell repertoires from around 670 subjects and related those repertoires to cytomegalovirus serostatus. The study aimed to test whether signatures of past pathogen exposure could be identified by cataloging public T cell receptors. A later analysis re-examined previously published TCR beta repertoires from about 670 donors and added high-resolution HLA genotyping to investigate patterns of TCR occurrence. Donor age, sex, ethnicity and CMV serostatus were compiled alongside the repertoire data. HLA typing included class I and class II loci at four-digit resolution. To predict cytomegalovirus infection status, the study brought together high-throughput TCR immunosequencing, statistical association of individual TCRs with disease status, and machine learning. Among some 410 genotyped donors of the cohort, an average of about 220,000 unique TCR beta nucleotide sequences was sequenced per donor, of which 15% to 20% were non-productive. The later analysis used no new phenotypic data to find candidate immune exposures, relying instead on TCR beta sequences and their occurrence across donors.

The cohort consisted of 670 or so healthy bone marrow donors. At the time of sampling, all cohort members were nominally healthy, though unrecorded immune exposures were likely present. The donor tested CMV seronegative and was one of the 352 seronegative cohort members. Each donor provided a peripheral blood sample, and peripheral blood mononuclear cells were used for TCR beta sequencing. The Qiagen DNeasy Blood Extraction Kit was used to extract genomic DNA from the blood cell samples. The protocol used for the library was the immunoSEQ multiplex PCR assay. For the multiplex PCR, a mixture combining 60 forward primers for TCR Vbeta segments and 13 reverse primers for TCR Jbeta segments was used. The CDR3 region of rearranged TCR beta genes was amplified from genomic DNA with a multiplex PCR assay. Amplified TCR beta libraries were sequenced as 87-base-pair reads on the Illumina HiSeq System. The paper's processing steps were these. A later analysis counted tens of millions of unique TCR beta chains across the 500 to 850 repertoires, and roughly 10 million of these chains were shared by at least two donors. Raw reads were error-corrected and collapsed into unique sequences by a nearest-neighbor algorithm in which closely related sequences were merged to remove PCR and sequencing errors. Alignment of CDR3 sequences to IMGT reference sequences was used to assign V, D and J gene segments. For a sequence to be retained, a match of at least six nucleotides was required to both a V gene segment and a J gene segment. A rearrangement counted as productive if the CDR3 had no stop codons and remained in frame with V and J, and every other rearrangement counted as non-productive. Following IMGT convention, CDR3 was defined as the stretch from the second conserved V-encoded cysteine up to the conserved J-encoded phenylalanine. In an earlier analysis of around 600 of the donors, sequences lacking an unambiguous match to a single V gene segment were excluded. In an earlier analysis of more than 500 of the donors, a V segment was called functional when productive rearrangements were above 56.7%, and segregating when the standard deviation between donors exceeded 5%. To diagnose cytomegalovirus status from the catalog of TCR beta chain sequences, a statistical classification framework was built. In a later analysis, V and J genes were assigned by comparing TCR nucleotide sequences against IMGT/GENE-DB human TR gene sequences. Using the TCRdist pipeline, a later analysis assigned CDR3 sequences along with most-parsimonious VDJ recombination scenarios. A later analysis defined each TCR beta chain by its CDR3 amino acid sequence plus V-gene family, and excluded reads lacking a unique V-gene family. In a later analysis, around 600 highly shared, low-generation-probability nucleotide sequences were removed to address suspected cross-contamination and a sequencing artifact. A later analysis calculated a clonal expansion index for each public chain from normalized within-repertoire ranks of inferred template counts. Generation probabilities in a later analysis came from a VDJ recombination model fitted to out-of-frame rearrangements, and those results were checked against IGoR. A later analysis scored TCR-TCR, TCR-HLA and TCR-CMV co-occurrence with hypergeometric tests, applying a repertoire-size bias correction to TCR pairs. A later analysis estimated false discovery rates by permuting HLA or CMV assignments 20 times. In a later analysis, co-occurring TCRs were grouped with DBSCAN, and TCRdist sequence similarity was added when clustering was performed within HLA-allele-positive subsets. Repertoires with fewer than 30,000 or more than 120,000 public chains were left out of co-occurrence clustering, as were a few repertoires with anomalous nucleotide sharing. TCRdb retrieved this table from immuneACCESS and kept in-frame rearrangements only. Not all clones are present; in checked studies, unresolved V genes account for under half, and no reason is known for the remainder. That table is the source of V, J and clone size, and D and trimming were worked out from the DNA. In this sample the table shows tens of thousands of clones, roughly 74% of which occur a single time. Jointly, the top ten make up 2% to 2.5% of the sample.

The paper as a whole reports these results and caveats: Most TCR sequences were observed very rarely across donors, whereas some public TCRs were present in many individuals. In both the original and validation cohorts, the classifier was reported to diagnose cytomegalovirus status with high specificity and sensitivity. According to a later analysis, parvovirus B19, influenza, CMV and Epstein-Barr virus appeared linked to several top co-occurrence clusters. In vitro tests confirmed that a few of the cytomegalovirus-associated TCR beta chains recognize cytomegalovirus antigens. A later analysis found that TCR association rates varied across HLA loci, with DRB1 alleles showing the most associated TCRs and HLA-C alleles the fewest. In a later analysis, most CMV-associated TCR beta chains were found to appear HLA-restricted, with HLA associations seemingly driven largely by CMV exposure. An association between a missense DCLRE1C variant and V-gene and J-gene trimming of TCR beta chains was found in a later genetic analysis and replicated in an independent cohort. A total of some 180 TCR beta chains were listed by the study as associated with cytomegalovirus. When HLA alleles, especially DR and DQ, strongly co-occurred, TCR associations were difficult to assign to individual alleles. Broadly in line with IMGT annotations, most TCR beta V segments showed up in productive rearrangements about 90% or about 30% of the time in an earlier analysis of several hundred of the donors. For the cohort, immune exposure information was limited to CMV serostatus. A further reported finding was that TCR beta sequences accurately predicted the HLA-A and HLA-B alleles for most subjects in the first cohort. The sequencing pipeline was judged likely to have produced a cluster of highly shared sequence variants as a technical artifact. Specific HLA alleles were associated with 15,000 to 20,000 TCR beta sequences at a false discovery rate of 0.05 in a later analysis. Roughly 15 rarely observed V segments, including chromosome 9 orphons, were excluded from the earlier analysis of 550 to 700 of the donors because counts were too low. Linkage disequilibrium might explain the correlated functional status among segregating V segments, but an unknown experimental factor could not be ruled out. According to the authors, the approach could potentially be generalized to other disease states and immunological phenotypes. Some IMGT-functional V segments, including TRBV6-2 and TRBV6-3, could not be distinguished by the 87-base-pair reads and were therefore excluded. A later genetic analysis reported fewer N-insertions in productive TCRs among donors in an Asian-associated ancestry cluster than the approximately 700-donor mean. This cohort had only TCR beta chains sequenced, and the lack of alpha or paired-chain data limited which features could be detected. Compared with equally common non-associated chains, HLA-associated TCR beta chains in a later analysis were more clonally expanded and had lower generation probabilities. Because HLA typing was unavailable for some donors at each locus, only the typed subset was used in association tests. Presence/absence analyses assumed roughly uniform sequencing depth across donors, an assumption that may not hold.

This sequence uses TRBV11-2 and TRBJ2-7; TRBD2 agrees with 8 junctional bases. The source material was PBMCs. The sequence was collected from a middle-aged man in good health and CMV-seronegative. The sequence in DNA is TGTGCCAGCAGCTTAGCGAGCGGGAGCCTCTCCTACGAGCAGTACTTC. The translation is CASSLASGSLSYEQYF.